A selection of T cell receptor beta chains follows, all from one sample in a study of shared clonotypes between healthy human individuals. Only in-frame clones appear in the TCRdb table, and some are missing; sequencing was by immunoSEQ multiplex PCR. Here the sample spans fewer than 800,000 clones, about 90% being singletons. Sequencing was done on a sample of naive CD8+ T cells sorted from blood. These receptors came from a young man in good health. The CDR3 runs from the conserved cysteine through the conserved F or W. D genes are given only for firm matches. Clone sizes are given selectively: once, few, many, or a class where the clone is expanded.

len,v_gene,abundance,d_gene,j_gene,CDR3nt,CDR3aa
17,TRBV7-9,once,TRBD2,TRBJ2-3,TGTGCCAGCAGCCAAGAACCTCCAGCGGGGGGCCGGGATACGCAGTATTTT,CASSQEPPAGGRDTQYF
15,TRBV7-6,-,TRBD2,TRBJ2-7,TGTGCCAGCAGCCCTAGGGTAGCGGGAGGGGACGAGCAGTACTTC,CASSPRVAGGDEQYF
18,TRBV6-4,-,TRBD2,TRBJ2-2,TGTGCCAGCAGTGACACCCGACTAGCGGGAGCGAACACCGGGGAGCTGTTTTTT,CASSDTRLAGANTGELFF
13,TRBV4-1,-,TRBD2,TRBJ2-7,TGCGCCAGCAGCCAAGGACTAGCGGCCGAGCAGTACTTC,CASSQGLAAEQYF
18,TRBV18,-,-,TRBJ2-5,TGTGCCAGCTCGGTGGTGGGAACAAGACGAGAGTACCAAGAGACCCAGTACTTC,CASSVVGTRREYQETQYF
15,TRBV9,-,TRBD2,TRBJ2-3,TGTGCCAGCAGTGATAGCGGGAGAAGGGCAGATACGCAGTATTTT,CASSDSGRRADTQYF
18,TRBV19,-,-,TRBJ2-6,TGTGCCAGTAGTATCGTCTCAGGGAAACTCTCTGGGGCCAACGTCCTGACTTTC,CASSIVSGKLSGANVLTF
14,TRBV18,-,-,TRBJ1-2,TGTGCCAGCTCACCGACGGCAGGGCCCTATGGCTACACCTTC,CASSPTAGPYGYTF
15,TRBV7-8,-,TRBD2,TRBJ2-7,TGTGCCAGCAGCTTATCGGCTAGCGGAACCTACGAGCAGTACTTC,CASSLSASGTYEQYF
14,TRBV29-1,-,-,TRBJ1-4,TGCAGCGTCCTGGCGGTTTGGGGTAATGAAAAACTGTTTTTT,CSVLAVWGNEKLFF
15,TRBV7-9,-,-,TRBJ2-2,TGTGCCAGCAGCTTAATCGAGGCAAACACCGGGGAGCTGTTTTTT,CASSLIEANTGELFF
14,TRBV7-2,-,TRBD1,TRBJ2-5,TGTGCCAGCAGCTTAGTAGGGGGCGAGGAGACCCAGTACTTC,CASSLVGGEETQYF
15,TRBV5-8,-,TRBD2,TRBJ2-7,TGTGCCAGCAGCGCGGGACTAGCGGGAGAGGACGAGCAGTACTTC,CASSAGLAGEDEQYF
14,TRBV7-8,-,-,TRBJ2-7,TGTGCCAGCAGCTTAGTTCCAGGCGACTACGAGCAGTACTTC,CASSLVPGDYEQYF
13,TRBV27,-,TRBD1,TRBJ1-2,TGTGCCAGCAGTTTCCCAGGGGGCGTTGGCTACACCTTC,CASSFPGGVGYTF
16,TRBV6-5,-,-,TRBJ1-2,TGTGCCAGCAGTTACTCGATTGCGGAATCTAACTATGGCTACACCTTC,CASSYSIAESNYGYTF
15,TRBV5-1,-,-,TRBJ2-3,TGCGCCAGCAGCTTGGGGACAACTAGCACAGATACGCAGTATTTT,CASSLGTTSTDTQYF
16,TRBV9,-,-,TRBJ1-5,TGTGCCAGCAGCCCGACTGACACGTATAGCAATCAGCCCCAGCATTTT,CASSPTDTYSNQPQHF
16,TRBV7-6,-,TRBD2,TRBJ2-1,TGTGCCAGCAGCTTAGCGCCCCGGGAGGGCCAAGGGGAGCAGTTCTTC,CASSLAPREGQGEQFF
14,TRBV30,-,TRBD2,TRBJ2-2,TGTGCCTGGAGTGTTACGGGAGGCCCCGGGGAGCTGTTTTTT,CAWSVTGGPGELFF
16,TRBV28,-,TRBD1,TRBJ1-2,TGTGCCAGCAGTCCCTGGACAGGGGAAAATAACTATGGCTACACCTTC,CASSPWTGENNYGYTF
11,TRBV20-1,-,-,TRBJ2-7,TGCAGTGGCCGGGACACCTACGAGCAGTACTTC,CSGRDTYEQYF
18,TRBV29-1,-,TRBD2,TRBJ2-3,TGCAGCGTTGAAGATCTTAGCGGGAGTATCCTTAGCACAGATACGCAGTATTTT,CSVEDLSGSILSTDTQYF
11,TRBV27,-,-,TRBJ2-7,TGTGCCTCGGGATCCCCCTACGAGCAGTACTTC,CASGSPYEQYF
13,TRBV29-1,-,TRBD1,TRBJ1-1,TGCAGCGTTACCGGGACAGCGCTTAACCGGGCTTTCTTT,CSVTGTALNRAFF
13,TRBV11-2,-,-,TRBJ2-1,TGTGCCAGCCGGAGTTTCCAGGGCAATGAGCAGTTCTTC,CASRSFQGNEQFF
17,TRBV5-4,-,TRBD2,TRBJ2-5,TGTGCCAGCAGCGAAGCGGGGGCAGGGCGAAACCAAGAGACCCAGTACTTC,CASSEAGAGRNQETQYF
15,TRBV21-1,-,-,TRBJ1-5,TGTGCCAGCAGCAATGACAGGGGTTGCAATCAGCCCCAGCATTTT,CASSNDRGCNQPQHF
14,TRBV4-1,-,-,TRBJ2-5,TGCGCCAGCAGCCAAGTCCCGGGACAAGAGACCCAGTACTTC,CASSQVPGQETQYF
18,TRBV4-1,-,TRBD1,TRBJ2-7,TGCGCCAGCAGCCAAGCGGCGAGGGGACAGGGGGCATTTTACGAGCAGTACTTC,CASSQAARGQGAFYEQYF
16,TRBV27,-,-,TRBJ2-1,TGTGCCAGCAGTCCAGACTACACGAGCTCCTACAATGAGCAGTTCTTC,CASSPDYTSSYNEQFF
18,TRBV7-2,-,TRBD2,TRBJ2-3,TGTGCCAGCAGCTTAGTGACGACTAGCGGAACGACCACAGATACGCAGTATTTT,CASSLVTTSGTTTDTQYF
16,TRBV7-8,-,TRBD2,TRBJ2-7,TGTGCCAGCAGCTTATGGGAGGGACGGGAAGCCTACGAGCAGTACTTC,CASSLWEGREAYEQYF
13,TRBV6-5,-,-,TRBJ1-2,TGTGCCAGCAGTCCGACAGAGGAGTATGGCTACACCTTC,CASSPTEEYGYTF
18,TRBV7-8,-,TRBD2,TRBJ2-1,TGTGCCAGCAGCCTAGAGGGGCTAGCGGGATTTTTAGACAATGAGCAGTTCTTC,CASSLEGLAGFLDNEQFF